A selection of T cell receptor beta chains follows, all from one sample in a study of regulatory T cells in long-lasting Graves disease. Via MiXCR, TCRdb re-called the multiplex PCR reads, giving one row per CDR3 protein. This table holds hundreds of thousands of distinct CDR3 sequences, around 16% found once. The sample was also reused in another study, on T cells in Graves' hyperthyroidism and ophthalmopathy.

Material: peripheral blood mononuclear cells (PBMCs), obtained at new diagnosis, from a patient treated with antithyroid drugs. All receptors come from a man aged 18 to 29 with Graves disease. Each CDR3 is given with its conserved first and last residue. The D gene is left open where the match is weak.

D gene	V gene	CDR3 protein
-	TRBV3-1	CAGSQGDNEQFF
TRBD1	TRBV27	CASSVTGGGGELFF
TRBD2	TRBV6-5	CASRESGSETQYF
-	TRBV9	CASSRPPGPEQFF
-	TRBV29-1	CSVETRNTIYF
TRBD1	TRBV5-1	CASSWEQGVNTEAFF
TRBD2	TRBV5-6	CASSFRTSAATDTQYF
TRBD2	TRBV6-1	CASVHRLSGRTAYEQYF
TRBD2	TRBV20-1	CSASGLGGNEQFF
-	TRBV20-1	CSADGSYGYTF
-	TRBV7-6	CASSLSVRGPMNTEAFF
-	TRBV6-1	CASTSRHEQYF
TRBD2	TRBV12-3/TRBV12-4	CASSLGLAETGELFF
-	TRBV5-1	CASSFGPGNNEQFF
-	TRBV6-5	CASSSPPTDTEAFF
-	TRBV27	CASSLSRTNHQPQHF
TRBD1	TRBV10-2	CASRGTGRNQPQHF
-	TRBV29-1	CSVQDTAPGNTEAFF
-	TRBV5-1	CASSPGLAGYNNEQFF
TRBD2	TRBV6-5	CASSYGLGGEGSYEQYF
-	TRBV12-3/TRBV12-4	CASSFGLAEGVEQFF
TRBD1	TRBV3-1	CASSHTGDKTEAFF
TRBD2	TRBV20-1	CSAKRLAGLLSYEQYF
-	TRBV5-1	CASSPSRSYQETQYF
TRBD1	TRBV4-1	CASSQTDRGGSTDTQYF
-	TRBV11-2	CASSLNLFGPAHEQYF
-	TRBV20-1	CSARDRDGYEQYF
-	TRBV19	CASTQGSGLGNEQYF